These 24 T cell receptor beta chains were all obtained from the same sample, sequenced in a study of blood T cell repertoires in COVID-19. Profiling relied on immunoSEQ multiplex PCR, and the TCRdb table lists in-frame clones only, not all of them. The data hold roughly 190,000 clones, with around 84% observed a single time. Sequenced input: peripheral blood. The receptors come from a woman aged 70-85 years with COVID-19, enrolled during active disease.

This rearrangement joins TRBV30 to TRBJ1-5; TRBD1 matches at 7 bases. Per germline, CDR1 GTSNPN and CDR2 SVGIG (reference sequence). The junction had 6 bases not matched to a gene; V was cut back by 0 bases and J by 4 bases. The CDR3 extends over 15 amino acids. The CDR3 region is CAWSVGDRENQPQHF. CDR3 bases: TGTGCCTGGAGTGTAGGCGACAGGGAGAATCAGCCCCAGCATTTT.

V and J are TRBV6-5 and TRBJ2-7; 8 bases match TRBD1. Trimming cost V 11 bases and J 2 bases; bases outside gene matches: 5. Germline loops: CDR1 MNHEY, CDR2 SVGAGI. The CDR3 has 12 amino acids. The CDR3 DNA reads TGTGCCGGAGGACAGGGTCCCTACGAGCAGTACGTC. Its translation is CAGGQGPYEQYV.

This clone was seen a single time. The chain has TRBV5-1 and TRBJ2-6; 10 nucleotides match TRBD1. J lost 1 base, V lost 4 bases, and 5 bases had no gene match. Looked up from germline, CDR1 is SGHRS and CDR2 is YFSETQ. The CDR3 totals 17 residues. The CDR3 here is CASSRTGGASGANVLTF. The CDR3 DNA is TGCGCCAGCAGCAGGACAGGGGGGGCGTCTGGGGCCAACGTCCTGACTTTC.

The CDR3 loop reads CASSLNEQFF. The CDR3 coding sequence is TGTGCCAGCAGTCTAAATGAGCAGTTCTTC. This chain uses TRBV6-5 with TRBJ2-1, with D unresolved. Trimming stripped 5 bases from V and 7 bases from J, with 3 bases between. The CDR3 is 10 amino acids. Germline-derived CDR1 and CDR2 are MNHEY and SVGAGI.

This clone has a handful of counts. This chain connects TRBV27 to TRBJ2-1, with 9 bases aligning to TRBD2. This CDR3 has 17 amino acids. V shed 6 bases, J shed 4 bases, and the junction held 13 bases outside the gene matches. Germline CDR1 reads MNHEY; CDR2 reads SMNVEV (reference sequence). The CDR3 DNA is TGTGCCAGCAGCCGACGAACCCGGACTAGCGATTACAATGAGCAGTTCTTC. This gives the protein CASSRRTRTSDYNEQFF.

The DNA of the CDR3 is TGTGCCAGCAGTTACTCACAGGGTGCGGGCGGCTACACCTTC. Its protein is CASSYSQGAGGYTF. The chain is built from TRBV6-5 and TRBJ1-2; tentative D call: TRBD1 (6 bases). V shed 0 bases and J shed 8 bases, with 13 bases lying between them. Germline CDR1 is MNHEY and CDR2 is SVGAGI. The CDR3 spans 14 residues.

The chain employs TRBV28 and TRBJ2-3; 8 bases match TRBD2. Trimming at V came to 3 bases and at J to 0 bases, leaving 2 bases not matched to a gene. The CDR3 is 15 residues long. Germline V CDR1 and CDR2: MDHEN, SYDVKM. The CDR3 sequence is CASSFTSGSTDTQYF. The CDR3 region has the DNA TGTGCCAGCAGTTTCACTAGCGGAAGCACAGATACGCAGTATTTT.

The chain has TRBV4-1 and TRBJ1-1; D gene unclear. Germline CDR1 is MGHRA and CDR2 is YSYEKL. Trimming took 1 base from V and 4 from J, leaving 10 bases between them. The CDR3 has 14 amino acids. CDR3 in amino acids: CASSQVGRTTEAFF. Written as DNA, the CDR3 is TGCGCCAGCAGCCAAGTCGGGAGGACCACTGAAGCTTTCTTT.

As regards this clone: Other DNA sequences from this sample encode an identical CDR3 as well. The chain uses TRBV6-5 and TRBJ2-2; 9 positions agree with TRBD1. The CDR3 runs to 14 residues. Germline V gives CDR1 MNHEY, CDR2 SVGAGI. Trimming cost V 7 bases and J 4 bases; bases outside gene matches: 4. The CDR3 loop reads CASTRQGGTGELFF. The CDR3 nucleotides read TGTGCCAGCACGAGACAGGGGGGCACCGGGGAGCTGTTTTTT.

The V gene is TRBV5-1, the J gene TRBJ1-1, with a weak D call TRBD1 (5 bases). The CDR3 contains 16 residues. V was pared by 3 bases and J by 4 bases, with 19 bases between. Germline V gene sequence: CDR1 SGHRS, CDR2 YFSETQ. Written as DNA, the CDR3 is TGCGCCAGCAGCTCTCGGGACTTTTTAGGTAGCACTGAAGCTTTCTTT. This codes for CASSSRDFLGSTEAFF.

This chain connects TRBV3-1 (or the pseudogene TRBV3-2) to TRBJ1-4; D remains unclear. V lost 0 bases to trimming and J lost 8 bases, with 7 bases between them. The CDR3 covers 13 residues. Per the germline V gene, CDR1 is LGHDT and CDR2 is YNNKEL (reference sequence). This CDR3 reads CASSQDFREKLFF. Written as DNA, the CDR3 is TGTGCCAGCAGCCAAGATTTCAGAGAAAAACTGTTTTTT.

In its sample, this clone was seen a few times. The rearrangement joins TRBV19 to TRBJ1-5, with 9 bases fitting TRBD1. With V trimmed by 6 bases and J by 4 bases, 1 base remained unmatched. The germline V gene encodes CDR1 LNHDA and CDR2 SQIVND (reference sequence). There are 13 residues in the CDR3. This CDR3 reads CASSGTGNQPQHF. Written as DNA, the CDR3 is TGTGCCAGTAGCGGGACAGGGAATCAGCCCCAGCATTTT.

The chain is built from TRBV3-1 (or the pseudogene TRBV3-2) and TRBJ2-2; 9 nucleotides agree with TRBD1. The V segment lost 1 base and the J segment 5 bases; nucleotides outside the gene matches: 5. CDR3 length equals 16 residues. The germline gives CDR1 LGHDT, CDR2 YNNKEL (reference sequence). This chain's CDR3 is CASSQVRTGVTGELFF. In DNA form, the CDR3 reads TGTGCCAGCAGCCAAGTTAGGACAGGGGTTACCGGGGAGCTGTTTTTT.

The V and J genes are TRBV3-1 (or the pseudogene TRBV3-2) and TRBJ1-2; D is possibly TRBD1 (6 bases). The CDR3 consists of 14 residues. V was shortened by 1 base and J by 6 bases, with 12 bases between the two germline ends. Germline CDR1 is LGHDT and CDR2 is YNNKEL (reference sequence). CDR3 sequence reads: CASSQVGGGNGYTF. CDR3 in DNA: TGTGCCAGCAGCCAAGTAGGCGGGGGCAATGGCTACACCTTC.

This chain connects TRBV11-2 to TRBJ1-6; 7 bases line up with TRBD1. CDR1 is SGHAT, CDR2 FQNNGV, per germline. The CDR3 extends over 15 amino acids. The V gene end was trimmed by 5 bases and the J gene end by 6 bases; junction bases not matched to a gene: 7. CDR3 sequence reads: CASSLPTGPNSPLHF. As DNA, the CDR3 is TGTGCCAGCAGCCTCCCGACAGGGCCTAATTCACCCCTCCACTTT.

The rearrangement joins TRBV3-1 (or the pseudogene TRBV3-2) to TRBJ2-3, with TRBD2 matching 11 bases. V shed 4 bases and J 11 bases; nucleotides not matched to a gene: 5. Germline V gives CDR1 LGHDT, CDR2 YNNKEL (reference sequence). The length of the CDR3 is 13 residues. The CDR3 sequence: CASSLAGGLKQYF. Here the CDR3 DNA reads TGTGCCAGCAGCCTAGCGGGGGGGCTGAAGCAGTATTTT.

The gene calls are TRBV4-1 and TRBJ1-6; TRBD1 matches 8 bases. The CDR3 is 16 amino acids. V dropped 4 bases and J dropped 4; count of bases not matched to a gene: 6. Germline CDR1 is MGHRA and CDR2 is YSYEKL. The DNA for the CDR3 is TGCGCCAGCAGCCGAACAGGGGGTGATTATAATTCACCCCTCCACTTT. This gives the protein CASSRTGGDYNSPLHF.

This clone was picked up one time. The CDR3 loop is CASSIRTSGTRGQETQYF. CDR3 nucleotides: TGTGCCAGTAGTATCCGCACTAGCGGAACAAGGGGCCAAGAGACCCAGTACTTC. J is TRBJ2-5 and V is TRBV19; 8 bases agree with TRBD2. The V segment lost 3 bases and the J segment 1 base; nucleotides outside the gene matches: 13. Germline V gives CDR1 LNHDA, CDR2 SQIVND (reference sequence). The CDR3 totals 18 residues.

The rearrangement links TRBV5-6 to TRBJ1-6; D is possibly TRBD1 (6 bases). CDR3 size: 15 residues. CDR1 is SGHDT and CDR2 is YYEEEE in the germline V gene. The ends were cut back, 1 base at V and 6 bases at J, with 11 bases in the middle. The DNA for the CDR3 is TGTGCCAGCAGCTTGAGGACAGCTATTAATTCACCCCTCCACTTT. Translation: CASSLRTAINSPLHF.

The chain recombines TRBV2 with TRBJ1-5; no reliable D call. V lost 7 bases and J lost 2, with 12 bases in between. CDR3 length: 14 amino acids. CDR1 and CDR2 from the germline V gene are SNHLY and FYNNEI. The CDR3 region is CASMGGWGNQPQHF. CDR3 in DNA: TGTGCCAGCATGGGAGGGTGGGGCAATCAGCCCCAGCATTTT.

V and J are TRBV11-2 and TRBJ2-1; D is uncertain. The V and J ends lost 3 bases and 5 bases respectively, with 8 bases between them. This CDR3 region has 13 residues. Germline V gene lookup returns CDR1 SGHAT and CDR2 FQNNGV. The CDR3 loop is CASSFSLNNEQFF. CDR3 nucleotide sequence: TGTGCCAGCAGCTTTTCACTAAACAATGAGCAGTTCTTC. Full variable domain (remainder filled in from reference TRBV11-2 and TRBJ2-1): EAGVAQSPRYKIIEKRQSVAFWCNPISGHATLYWYQQILGQGPKLLIQFQNNGVVDDSQLPKDRFSAERLKGVDSTLKIQPAKLEDSAVYLCASSFSLNNEQFFGPGTRLTVL.

V gene TRBV2 combines with J gene TRBJ2-3, with D hard to call. Germline values: CDR1 SNHLY, CDR2 FYNNEI. Trimming shortened V by 4 bases and J by 6 bases, and 20 bases separated the two germline ends. The CDR3 spans 16 residues. The CDR3 loop is CASSGGRVGPRDTQYF. The DNA of the CDR3 is TGTGCCAGCAGTGGAGGCCGGGTAGGCCCCCGCGATACGCAGTATTTT.

The genes are TRBV20-1 and TRBJ2-2, with TRBD2 identical over 10 bases. Trimming at V came to 3 bases and at J to 4 bases, leaving 11 bases not matched to a gene. The CDR3 runs 17 residues. Per the germline V gene, CDR1 is DFQATT and CDR2 is SNEGSKA (reference sequence). This chain's CDR3 is CSASSSGLAVGTGELFF. CDR3 in DNA: TGCAGTGCTAGTTCCAGTGGACTAGCGGTAGGCACCGGGGAGCTGTTTTTT.

This clone was recorded many times. This chain links TRBV19 with TRBJ1-5; tentatively, D is TRBD1 (6 bases). V gave up 3 bases and J gave up 6 bases, with 12 bases separating them. The germline V gene encodes CDR1 LNHDA and CDR2 SQIVND (reference sequence). CDR3 length equals 14 residues. The CDR3 coding sequence is TGTGCCAGTAGTATGCAGGGGATAGGTCAGCCCCAGCATTTT. Its protein is CASSMQGIGQPQHF.